The present TCR beta chain was sequenced within a study of T cell responses to AZD1222 COVID-19 vaccine. TCRdb's copy holds only in-frame clones and misses some; the assay was immunoSEQ multiplex PCR. The sample holds 98,000 or so clones, 86% seen once. Germline V gene lookup returns CDR1 MDHEN and CDR2 SYDVKM. With 7 bases removed from V and 2 bases from J, the gap between germline ends came to 9 bases. The CDR3 spans 14 residues. The TCR originated in an adult who received the MenACWY meningococcal vaccine as a control. This specimen consisted of peripheral blood, obtained 28 days after the second dose of the MenACWY control vaccine. The chain recombines TRBV28 with TRBJ2-6; no firm D call. CDR3 in amino acids: CASTPWAGANVLTF. For the CDR3, the DNA is TGTGCCAGCACCCCGTGGGCTGGGGCCAACGTCCTGACTTTC.